A single sample gave rise to the 30 T cell receptor beta chains below, sequenced in a study of T cell responses to AZD1222 COVID-19 vaccine. TCRdb keeps only in-frame clones here, not all; method: immunoSEQ multiplex PCR. The data hold 150,000 to 160,000 clones, with around 86% observed a single time. Sequences were derived from peripheral blood, sampled 28 days after the second AZD1222 dose. These TCRs come from an adult who received the AZD1222 COVID-19 vaccine.

In the case of this clone: Other nucleotide sequences in the sample specify the same CDR3. The gene calls are TRBV7-9 and TRBJ2-7; tentatively, D is TRBD2 (5 bases). The CDR3 is made up of 12 amino acids. Germline values: CDR1 SEHNR, CDR2 FQNEAQ (reference sequence). V dropped 5 bases and J dropped 4 bases, with 9 bases sitting between them. The CDR3 is CASSPSGYEQYF. The CDR3 nucleotides are TGTGCCAGCAGCCCGTCGGGGTACGAGCAGTACTTC.

The V and J genes are TRBV2 and TRBJ2-7; no reliable D call. The length of the CDR3 is 15 residues. The V end was cut by 2 bases, the J end by 6 bases, with 17 bases between. Germline CDR1 and CDR2: SNHLY and FYNNEI. The CDR3 coding sequence is TGTGCCAGCAGTGAAACCAGGCTCTCGCCATCCGAGCAGTACTTC. It translates to CASSETRLSPSEQYF.

The V and J genes are TRBV5-1 and TRBJ2-7; TRBD2 matches at 10 bases. Germline CDR1 and CDR2: SGHRS and YFSETQ. After removal of 0 bases from V and 7 bases from J, the junction contained 7 bases not matched to a gene. The CDR3 loop spans 15 amino acids. CDR3: CASSLVLAGAREQYF. The CDR3 region has the DNA TGCGCCAGCAGCTTGGTTCTAGCGGGAGCAAGGGAGCAGTACTTC.

This clone was found once. This chain connects TRBV27 to TRBJ2-1; TRBD2 matches 7 bases. Unmatched junction bases numbered 7, after V lost 8 bases and J lost 0 bases. Germline-derived CDR1 and CDR2 are MNHEY and SMNVEV (reference sequence). CDR3 length: 15 amino acids. The CDR3 is CASGLAGPSYNEQFF. In nucleotides, the CDR3 is TGTGCCAGCGGCTTAGCGGGCCCCTCCTACAATGAGCAGTTCTTC.

The chain employs TRBV28 and TRBJ2-7, with 9 bases identical to TRBD1. The CDR3 runs to 18 residues. With V trimmed by 4 bases and J by 4 bases, 17 bases remained unmatched. CDR1 is MDHEN, CDR2 SYDVKM, per germline. CDR3 DNA: TGTGCCAGCAGTTCTGACCGGGACAGGGTCCTGGCTGGTTACGAGCAGTACTTC. It is translated as CASSSDRDRVLAGYEQYF.

The chain combines TRBV27 with TRBJ1-1; D is unresolved. Germline CDR1 is MNHEY and CDR2 is SMNVEV (reference sequence). Trimming took off 3 bases at V and 5 bases at J, with 13 bases between the two ends. The CDR3 has 14 amino acids. CDR3 DNA: TGTGCCAGCAGTTTTCGTGGCCCCGGGACTGAAGCTTTCTTT. Residues: CASSFRGPGTEAFF.

V usage is TRBV28 and J usage is TRBJ2-1; 10 positions match TRBD1. J gave up 6 bases and V 6 bases, and 5 bases lay outside the gene matches. Germline values: CDR1 MDHEN, CDR2 SYDVKM. The CDR3 loop spans 14 amino acids. The CDR3 sequence is CASRPRTGGNEQFF. Here the CDR3 DNA reads TGTGCCAGCAGACCAAGGACAGGGGGCAATGAGCAGTTCTTC.

The gene calls are TRBV7-3 and TRBJ2-1, with D possibly matching TRBD2 (6 bases). Trimming removed 3 bases from V and 4 bases from J, with 13 bases in between. This CDR3 region has 15 residues. The germline gives CDR1 SGHTA, CDR2 FQGTGA. CDR3 sequence reads: CASSFGASVYNEQFF. As DNA, the CDR3 is TGTGCCAGCAGCTTTGGGGCTAGCGTGTACAATGAGCAGTTCTTC. The entire variable domain, with the rest obtained from reference TRBV7-3 and TRBJ2-1, is as follows: GAGVSQTPSNKVTEKGKYVELRCDPISGHTALYWYRQSLGQGPEFLIYFQGTGAADDSGLPNDRFFAVRPEGSVSTLKIQRTERGDSAVYLCASSFGASVYNEQFFGPGTRLTVL.

The V gene is TRBV6-2 or TRBV6-3, the J gene TRBJ2-7; D is perhaps TRBD2 (6 bases). The CDR3 consists of 14 residues. V lost 4 bases and J 4 bases, leaving 14 bases between the germline ends. Germline CDR1 MNHEY, CDR2 SVGEGT. DNA for the CDR3: TGTGCCAGCAGTTCCCCGGGAGAAAGATACGAGCAGTACTTC. Translating it yields CASSSPGERYEQYF.

This sequence joins TRBV15 and TRBJ2-3; a possible D gene is TRBD1 (6 bases). V was shortened by 4 bases and J by 10 bases, with 18 bases between the two germline ends. The CDR3 has 14 amino acids. Germline V gene sequence: CDR1 LNHNV, CDR2 YYDKDF (reference sequence). CDR3 in amino acids: CATSKSTGGTPQYF. The CDR3 DNA reads TGTGCCACCAGCAAATCGACAGGCGGAACACCGCAGTATTTT.

The rearrangement uses TRBV10-1 and TRBJ1-2; unclear D gene. From germline, CDR1 is WNHNN and CDR2 SYGVQD (reference sequence). V dropped 6 bases and J dropped 8 bases, with 10 bases sitting between them. The CDR3 runs to 11 residues. The CDR3 DNA sequence: TGCGCCAGCAGATCCAGGCGCGGCTACACCTTC. Amino acids: CASRSRRGYTF.

The chain recombines TRBV5-4 with TRBJ1-2; 11 bases align to TRBD1. V was pared by 4 bases and J by 5 bases, with 4 bases of the junction left unmatched. CDR1 is SGHNT and CDR2 is YYREEE in the germline V gene (reference sequence). The CDR3 is 14 residues long. CDR3 sequence: CASSTGQGEYGYTF. DNA of the CDR3: TGTGCCAGCAGCACGGGACAGGGGGAGTATGGCTACACCTTC.

The V gene is TRBV30, the J gene TRBJ1-2; maybe TRBD1 (6 bases). CDR1 is GTSNPN and CDR2 is SVGIG in the germline V gene (reference sequence). The CDR3 spans 11 residues. Trimming took 1 base from V and 12 from J, leaving 12 bases between them. The DNA of the CDR3 is TGTGCCTGGAGTGGGGGGACATACGACACCTTC. Amino acids: CAWSGGTYDTF.

This rearrangement joins TRBV28 to TRBJ1-2, with 11 nucleotides matching TRBD1. V lost 2 bases and J lost 8; bases outside the gene matches: 7. The V gene's germline CDR1 is MDHEN and CDR2 SYDVKM. The CDR3 extends over 15 amino acids. The CDR3 is CASSLRDRGSAGYTF. CDR3 in DNA: TGTGCCAGCAGTTTAAGGGACAGGGGGAGTGCAGGCTACACCTTC.

This rearrangement joins TRBV11-1 to TRBJ2-1, with 8 bases lining up with TRBD2. CDR1 SGHAT and CDR2 FQDESV come from the germline V gene (reference sequence). V was pared by 1 base and J by 5 bases, with 4 bases of the junction left unmatched. The CDR3 extends over 15 amino acids. CDR3 sequence reads: CASSLEAGENNEQFF. As DNA, the CDR3 is TGTGCCAGCAGCTTAGAAGCGGGAGAGAACAATGAGCAGTTCTTC.

This sequence joins TRBV2 and TRBJ1-6; D gene uncertain. V was clipped by 5 bases and J by 6 bases, with 8 bases between them. The CDR3 is 13 residues long. Germline loops: CDR1 SNHLY, CDR2 FYNNEI. CDR3 loop: CASSRARNSPLHF. The CDR3 DNA reads as TGTGCCAGCAGTAGAGCGCGTAATTCACCCCTCCACTTT.

The chain couples TRBV5-5 to TRBJ1-2; 7 nucleotides align to TRBD1. The CDR3 totals 15 residues. The V gene end was trimmed by 4 bases and the J gene end by 4 bases; junction bases not matched to a gene: 10. CDR1 and CDR2 (germline): SGHKS, YYEKEE (reference sequence). The DNA of the CDR3 is TGTGCCAGCAGCCCAAGGGACAGCCAAAGCTATGGCTACACCTTC. Its protein is CASSPRDSQSYGYTF.

The CDR3 is CASRKQGVSNQPQHF. Written as DNA, the CDR3 is TGTGCCAGCAGGAAACAGGGCGTTAGCAATCAGCCCCAGCATTTT. The chain uses TRBV28 and TRBJ1-5, with D perhaps TRBD1 (6 bases). V dropped 6 bases and J dropped 0 bases, with 12 bases sitting between them. CDR1 MDHEN and CDR2 SYDVKM come from the germline V gene. This CDR3 region has 15 residues.

The rearrangement joins TRBV11-2 to TRBJ2-2; the match to TRBD2 covers 9 bases. V lost 3 bases to trimming and J lost 6 bases; unmatched junction nucleotides: 8. In germline, CDR1 is SGHAT, CDR2 FQNNGV. The CDR3 has 16 residues. CDR3 sequence reads: CASSFARSGSSGELFF. Here the CDR3 DNA reads TGTGCCAGCAGCTTCGCCCGTAGCGGGAGTTCCGGGGAGCTGTTTTTT. Using reference TRBV11-2 and TRBJ2-2 for the parts outside the CDR3, the full variable domain is EAGVAQSPRYKIIEKRQSVAFWCNPISGHATLYWYQQILGQGPKLLIQFQNNGVVDDSQLPKDRFSAERLKGVDSTLKIQPAKLEDSAVYLCASSFARSGSSGELFFGEGSRLTVL.

The chain recombines TRBV5-6 with TRBJ2-5; 10 bases line up with TRBD2. CDR1 and CDR2 (germline): SGHDT, YYEEEE. V gave up 1 base and J gave up 4 bases; unmatched junction bases: 16. The CDR3 spans 19 residues. The CDR3 nucleotides are TGTGCCAGCAGCTTGTTAGGACGCCGAGCTAGCGGGAGATTAGAGACCCAGTACTTC. It specifies CASSLLGRRASGRLETQYF. Variable domain in full (rest from reference TRBV5-6 and TRBJ2-5): DAGVTQSPTHLIKTRGQQVTLRCSPKSGHDTVSWYQQALGQGPQFIFQYYEEEERQRGNFPDRFSGHQFPNYSSELNVNALLLGDSALYLCASSLLGRRASGRLETQYFGPGTRLLVL.

The genes are TRBV5-1 and TRBJ2-1; D is unclear. The CDR3 consists of 15 residues. V gave up 4 bases and J gave up 5 bases, with 16 bases separating them. Germline V lookup: CDR1 SGHRS, CDR2 YFSETQ. In DNA form, the CDR3 reads TGCGCCAGCAGCGTGGGTGGGCTAAACAACAATGAGCAGTTCTTC. Translation: CASSVGGLNNNEQFF. The full variable domain, in which reference TRBV5-1 and TRBJ2-1 provide the parts outside the CDR3, is KAGVTQTPRYLIKTRGQQVTLSCSPISGHRSVSWYQQTPGQGLQFLFEYFSETQRNKGNFPGRFSGRQFSNSRSEMNVSTLELGDSALYLCASSVGGLNNNEQFFGPGTRLTVL.

V is TRBV5-1 and J is TRBJ2-2; TRBD1 matches 7 bases. This CDR3 has 16 amino acids. Germline CDR1 and CDR2: SGHRS and YFSETQ. The V segment lost 7 bases and the J segment 7 bases; nucleotides outside the gene matches: 16. The CDR3 loop reads CASQAALGGQLGELFF. The CDR3 DNA reads TGCGCCAGCCAGGCCGCTTTAGGGGGCCAGCTCGGGGAGCTGTTTTTT.

The chain is built from TRBV9 and TRBJ2-2; 8 bases line up with TRBD2. Germline CDR1 and CDR2: SGDLS and YYNGEE. V was pared by 2 bases and J by 4 bases, with 7 bases of the junction left unmatched. This CDR3 contains 16 residues. The CDR3 nucleotides are TGTGCCAGCAGCGTCCAAGCGGGAGAGAGCACCGGGGAGCTGTTTTTT. Amino acid sequence: CASSVQAGESTGELFF.

The chain has TRBV10-3 and TRBJ1-3; 10 bases align to TRBD1. Germline V CDR1 and CDR2: ENHRY, SYGVKD. With 4 bases clipped from V and 2 bases from J, the junction kept 2 bases outside the gene matches. The CDR3 sequence is 15 residues long. Written as DNA, the CDR3 is TGTGCCATCAGTGCGACAGGGGGCGCTGGAAACACCATATATTTT. It encodes CAISATGGAGNTIYF.

V and J are TRBV5-1 and TRBJ2-7; TRBD1 matches 8 bases. V was pared by 4 bases and J by 3 bases, with 6 bases of the junction left unmatched. Germline lookup yields CDR1 SGHRS and CDR2 YFSETQ. The CDR3 runs to 14 residues. This chain's CDR3 is CASSRGQGRYEQYF. The CDR3 nucleotides are TGCGCCAGCAGCCGCGGACAGGGCCGCTACGAGCAGTACTTC.

J is TRBJ1-2 and V is TRBV5-8; 7 bases align to TRBD1. Germline CDR1 is SGHTS and CDR2 is YDEGEE. J gave up 10 bases and V 1 base, and 4 bases lay outside the gene matches. The CDR3 is 12 residues long. CDR3 in DNA: TGTGCCAGCAGCTTGCGCAGGGGGGACTACACCTTC. This translates into CASSLRRGDYTF.

The V call is TRBV3-1 (or the pseudogene TRBV3-2), the J call TRBJ1-2; D is unresolved. Trimming cost V 0 bases and J 7 bases, with 15 bases left between them. This CDR3 has 15 amino acids. Germline V CDR1 and CDR2: LGHDT, YNNKEL (reference sequence). CDR3 region: CASSQDLGQVGGYTF. CDR3 in DNA: TGTGCCAGCAGCCAAGATCTTGGCCAGGTTGGTGGCTACACCTTC.

V is TRBV16 and J is TRBJ1-2; D might be TRBD1 (5 bases). The CDR3 is 17 amino acids. V lost 0 bases and J lost 1, with 15 bases in between. Looked up from germline, CDR1 is KGHSY and CDR2 is FQNENV. CDR3 sequence reads: CASSQSGGGIVNYGYTF. Written as DNA, the CDR3 is TGTGCCAGCAGCCAATCGGGCGGGGGTATCGTTAACTATGGCTACACCTTC.

This chain links TRBV6-5 with TRBJ1-5; D is perhaps TRBD1 (6 bases). Trimming cost V 6 bases and J 6 bases, with 18 bases left between them. The CDR3 runs 15 residues. The germline CDR1 and CDR2 sequences are MNHEY and SVGAGI. CDR3: CASRPGGGASQPQHF. The CDR3 DNA follows: TGTGCCAGCAGGCCCGGGGGGGGCGCATCTCAGCCCCAGCATTTT.

This chain connects TRBV5-1 to TRBJ2-7; TRBD2 agrees at 12 bases. The CDR3 spans 17 residues. Germline V gene lookup returns CDR1 SGHRS and CDR2 YFSETQ. Unmatched junction bases numbered 7, after V lost 3 bases and J lost 0 bases. Written as DNA, the CDR3 is TGCGCCAGCAGCTGGGGACTAGCGGGTTTAAGCTCCTACGAGCAGTACTTC. This encodes CASSWGLAGLSSYEQYF.